The rows below give T cell receptor beta chains drawn from one sample of a study of T cell responses to AZD1222 COVID-19 vaccine. This table comes from immunoSEQ multiplex PCR, and its TCRdb copy is limited to in-frame clones, with some not included. The table lists about 130,000 clones, roughly 87% of them singletons. The input for sequencing was peripheral blood, taken on day 0 of AZD1222 vaccination. These receptors all stem from an adult in good health. Each CDR3 is given with its conserved first and last residue. D genes are given only for firm matches. Some rows have no size entry. The others give once, few or many, or a class for an expanded clone.

NA	TRBV27	TRBJ1-2	NA	TGTGCCAGCAGACCGGGGGGGAGGGATGGCTACACCTTC	CASRPGGRDGYTF
NA	TRBV20-1	TRBJ1-2	NA	TGCAGTGCTAGTCCCCATTATGGCTACACCTTC	CSASPHYGYTF
NA	TRBV6-2/TRBV6-3	TRBJ1-1	NA	TGTGCCAGCAGTTATGCCTCAACCACGGGACTCGGTGAAGCTTTCTTT	CASSYASTTGLGEAFF
NA	TRBV2	TRBJ2-3	TRBD2	TGTGCCAGCAGTGAAGGATCCGGGGGGGTTAGCACAGATACGCAGTATTTT	CASSEGSGGVSTDTQYF
NA	TRBV5-1	TRBJ1-2	NA	TGCGCCAGCAGCAACCCCGGGTCAGGGGACTATGGCTACACCTTC	CASSNPGSGDYGYTF
NA	TRBV2	TRBJ2-7	TRBD1	TGTGCCAGCAGTGGACAGGGGACCTACGAGCAGTACTTC	CASSGQGTYEQYF
NA	TRBV27	TRBJ1-1	NA	TGTGCCAGCAGGGTGGGAGCGGCTAGCACTGAAGCTTTCTTT	CASRVGAASTEAFF
once	TRBV7-9	TRBJ1-4	NA	TGTGCCAGCAGCTCGCGGACGCTGATGGGTGAAAAACTGTTTTTT	CASSSRTLMGEKLFF
once	TRBV12-3/TRBV12-4	TRBJ2-1	NA	TGTGCCAGCAGTTTAACCGGGGGTGAGCAGTTCTTC	CASSLTGGEQFF
NA	TRBV5-1	TRBJ2-6	NA	TGCGCCAGCAGCTTGGCCCTCTCTGGGGCCAACGTCCTGACTTTC	CASSLALSGANVLTF
NA	TRBV3-1/TRBV3-2	TRBJ2-7	NA	TGTGCCAGCAGCCAAGATCACAGGGAAAAGTGCTTC	CASSQDHREKCF
NA	TRBV28	TRBJ2-7	NA	TGTGCCAGCCTGGAGCGGGCGGGGACCTACGAGCAGTACTTC	CASLERAGTYEQYF
NA	TRBV6-5	TRBJ1-1	NA	TGTGCCAGCAGGTCGGAAATACAGCGACCTCGCATGGCTTTCTTT	CASRSEIQRPRMAFF
once	TRBV4-1	TRBJ1-4	NA	TGCGCCAGCAGCCAAGATTCATTGGGGAAGGAAAAACTGTTTTTT	CASSQDSLGKEKLFF
NA	TRBV21-1	TRBJ2-7	NA	TGTGCCAGCGCCCTGGGACAGAGGGGGTACTTC	CASALGQRGYF
NA	TRBV9	TRBJ1-6	TRBD1	TGTGCCAGCAGCGCAACGACAGGGAGGGATTCACCCCTCCACTTT	CASSATTGRDSPLHF